Detailed here is one T cell receptor beta chain. As processed by the authors: From reference gene primer amplification, estimates of nucleated cell counts were derived. Repertoires were generated with immunoSEQ multiplex PCR, while TCRdb's copy carries only in-frame clones and drops some. V and J calls and clone size are as listed in that table; D and trimming were resolved from the DNA. The table includes some 160,000 clones, about 83% detected once. This sample was taken from a study of blood T cell repertoires in COVID-19. Study-level background: PBMCs, B-cell-depleted T cells, or T cells provided the cDNA or gDNA that made up the material.

The germline V gene encodes CDR1 DFQATT and CDR2 SNEGSKA (reference sequence). The CDR3 totals 15 residues. V was cut by 3 bases and J by 0 bases, with 9 bases left in between. The sample was peripheral blood. The chain has TRBV20-1 and TRBJ2-6; possibly TRBD2 for D (5 bases). This TCR came from a human donor in a cohort sampled during active COVID-19. CDR3 region: CSASPDYSGANVLTF. The DNA for the CDR3 is TGCAGTGCTAGTCCCGACTACTCTGGGGCCAACGTCCTGACTTTC.